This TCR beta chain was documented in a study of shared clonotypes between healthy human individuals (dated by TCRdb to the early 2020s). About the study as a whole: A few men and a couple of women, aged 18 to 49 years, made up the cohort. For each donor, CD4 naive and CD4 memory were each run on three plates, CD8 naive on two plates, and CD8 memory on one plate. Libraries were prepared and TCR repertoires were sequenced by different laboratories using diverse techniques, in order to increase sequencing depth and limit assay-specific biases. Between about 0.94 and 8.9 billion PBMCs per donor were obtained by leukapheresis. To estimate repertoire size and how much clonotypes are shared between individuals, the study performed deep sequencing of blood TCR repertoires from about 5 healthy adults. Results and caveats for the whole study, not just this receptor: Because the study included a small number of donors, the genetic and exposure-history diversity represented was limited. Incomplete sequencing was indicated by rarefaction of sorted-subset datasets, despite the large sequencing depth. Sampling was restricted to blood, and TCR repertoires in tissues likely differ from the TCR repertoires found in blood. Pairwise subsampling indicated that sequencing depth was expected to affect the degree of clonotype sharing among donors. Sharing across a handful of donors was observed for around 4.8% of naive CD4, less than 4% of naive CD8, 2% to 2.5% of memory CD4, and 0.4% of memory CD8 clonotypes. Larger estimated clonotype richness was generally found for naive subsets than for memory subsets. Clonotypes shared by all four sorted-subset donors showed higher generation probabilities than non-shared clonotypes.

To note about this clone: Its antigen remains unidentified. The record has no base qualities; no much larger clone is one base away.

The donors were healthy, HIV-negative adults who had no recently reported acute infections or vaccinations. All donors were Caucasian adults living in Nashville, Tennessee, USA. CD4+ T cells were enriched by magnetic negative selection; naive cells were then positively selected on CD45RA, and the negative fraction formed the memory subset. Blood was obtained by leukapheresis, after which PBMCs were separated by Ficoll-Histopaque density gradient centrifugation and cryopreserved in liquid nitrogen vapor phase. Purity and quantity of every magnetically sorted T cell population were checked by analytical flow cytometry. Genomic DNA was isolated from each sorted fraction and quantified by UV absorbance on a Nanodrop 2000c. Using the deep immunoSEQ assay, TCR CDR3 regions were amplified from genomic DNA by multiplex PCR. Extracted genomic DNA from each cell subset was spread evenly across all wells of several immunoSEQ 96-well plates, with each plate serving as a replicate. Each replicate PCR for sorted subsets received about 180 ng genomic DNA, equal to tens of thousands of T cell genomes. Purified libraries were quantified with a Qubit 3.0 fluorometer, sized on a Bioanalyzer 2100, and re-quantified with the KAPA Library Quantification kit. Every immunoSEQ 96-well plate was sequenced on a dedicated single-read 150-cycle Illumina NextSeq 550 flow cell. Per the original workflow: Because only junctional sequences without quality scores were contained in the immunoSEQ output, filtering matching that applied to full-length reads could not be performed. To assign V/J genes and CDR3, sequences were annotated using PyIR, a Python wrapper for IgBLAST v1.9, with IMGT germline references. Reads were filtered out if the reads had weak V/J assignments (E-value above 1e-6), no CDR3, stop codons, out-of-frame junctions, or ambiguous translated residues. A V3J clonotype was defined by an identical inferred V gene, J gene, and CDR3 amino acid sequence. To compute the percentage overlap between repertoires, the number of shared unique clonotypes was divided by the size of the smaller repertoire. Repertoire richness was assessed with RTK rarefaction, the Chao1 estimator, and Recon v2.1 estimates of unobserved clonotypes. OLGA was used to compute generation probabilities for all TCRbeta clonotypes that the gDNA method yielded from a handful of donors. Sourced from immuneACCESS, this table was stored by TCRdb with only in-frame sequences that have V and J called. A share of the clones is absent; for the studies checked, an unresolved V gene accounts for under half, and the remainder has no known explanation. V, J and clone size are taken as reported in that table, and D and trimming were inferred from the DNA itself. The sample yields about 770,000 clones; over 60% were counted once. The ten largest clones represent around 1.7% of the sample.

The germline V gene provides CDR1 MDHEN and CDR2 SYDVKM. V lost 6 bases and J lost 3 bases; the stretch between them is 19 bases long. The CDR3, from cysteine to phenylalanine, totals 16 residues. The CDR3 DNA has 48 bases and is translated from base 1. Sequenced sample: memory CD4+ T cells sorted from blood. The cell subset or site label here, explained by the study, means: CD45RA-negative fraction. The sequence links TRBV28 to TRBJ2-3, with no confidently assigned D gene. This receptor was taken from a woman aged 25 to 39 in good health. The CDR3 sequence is CASSSYRPEQTDTQYF. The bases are TGTGCCAGCAGCTCCTATAGACCTGAGCAGACAGATACGCAGTATTTT.